This entry concerns a single T cell receptor (beta chain). PCR used 60 Vbeta primers and 13 Jbeta primers. Libraries were prepared by immunoSEQ multiplex PCR; TCRdb keeps only in-frame clonotypes and omits some of them. This repertoire shows roughly 200,000 clones, 65% to 85% found once; its top ten account for 1.7%. This specimen belongs to a study of cytomegalovirus exposure and HLA in healthy donors. Sequences were obtained from PBMCs. The TCR was taken from a man aged 45-60 years in good health and CMV-seronegative.

CDR3 sequence reads: CASSQSSGATYEQYF. As DNA, the CDR3 is TGTGCCAGCAGTCAATCTAGCGGAGCCACCTACGAGCAGTACTTC. The chain is built from TRBV6-6 and TRBJ2-7; 7 bases line up with TRBD2. The germline V gene has CDR1 MNHNY and CDR2 SVGAGI (reference sequence). V shed 5 bases, J shed 2 bases, and the junction held 9 bases outside the gene matches. The CDR3 is made up of 15 amino acids.